This T cell receptor beta chain was captured in a study of T cells after posttransplantation cyclophosphamide (dated by TCRdb to between 2015 and 2016). As for the study more broadly: T cell repertoire reconstitution was tracked by TRB sequencing after myeloablative bone marrow transplantation in which posttransplantation cyclophosphamide was used as GVHD prophylaxis. TRB sequencing was also done on up to about 3 additional blood samples from 2 to 5.2 years after transplant in 3 patients, and on pretransplant blood from 4 patients. Blood from all 35 or so PTCy patients with 1-year posttransplant specimens was subjected to TRB sequencing. Public TRB sequences were searched against a database of over 3,600 sequences associated with responses to pathogens, tumor antigens, self-antigens and alloantigens. Because TRA and TRB clonality correlated tightly in roughly nine samples, later TCR analyses were limited to TRB. Antigen receptor sequencing was done on samples from 35 to 45 PTCy-treated patients and from approximately 15 related bone marrow donors of those patients.

Genomic DNA was used for TRB sequencing, which was performed with the immunoSEQ assay at survey resolution or with the hsTCRB kit. The authors' pipeline ran thus. Initial read processing used immunoSEQ software, and repertoire analyses used the LymphoSeq R package. Clonality was calculated as 1 minus normalized Shannon entropy, and the Gini coefficient was also calculated for each TRB dataset. To infer phenotypes in unsorted samples, TRB sequences from sorted subsets of the recipient or donor were mapped onto unsorted samples from the same recipient. TCRdb stores this immuneACCESS table with in-frame sequences only. Part of the clones is absent; in the studies checked, under half of the shortfall reflects unresolved V genes, and no reason is known for the rest. The V and J calls and the clone size are those of that table, but D and trimming were determined from the DNA. Across this sample there are 900 or so clones, with roughly half seen only once. Around half of the sample goes to the ten largest clones.

A note on this clone: Its antigen is unknown. No quality values exist for individual bases; no much larger clone is one base distant.

CDR1 and CDR2 are drawn from the germline V gene: SGHRS, YFSETQ. V is cut back by 2 bases and J by 1 base, with 9 bases in the junction unmatched. The CDR3 holds 18 amino acids from the cysteine to the phenylalanine. The entry retains the CDR3 DNA only, 54 bases that are in frame from base 1. General conclusions and limits of the study: Across approximately 41 patients, TRB clonality was highly associated with recipient CMV seropositivity and CMV reactivation, and PTCy diversity was similar to diversity in CNI/methotrexate controls. The TRB repertoires of T cells infiltrating skin or GI tract showed only limited overlap with the TRB repertoires of T cells in blood. Donor-recipient similarity was low at 1-2 months but rose over the first year, and later blood repertoires were often dominated by donor CD8+ memory clones.

The treatment or condition label of this sample denotes: high-dose cyclophosphamide on days +3 and +4 as single-agent GVHD prophylaxis. For conditioning, the PTCy patients got busulfan and fludarabine, then a related or unrelated marrow graft, followed by cyclophosphamide on days +3 and +4. The PTCy-treated patients were enrolled in a prospective multi-institutional clinical trial. Peripheral blood and bone marrow mononuclear cells were isolated by Ficoll-Hypaque density centrifugation and cryopreserved. FACS on a FACSAria II was used to sort CD4+ and CD8+ T cells, including the naive and memory subsets.

The sequence came from a female patient between 60 and 69 years old who received an allogeneic stem cell transplant from a related donor and was CMV-positive. Post transplant, some T cells may arise from the graft donor. The sequence joins TRBV5-1 to TRBJ2-5, and 12 bases in between align with TRBD2. Specimen: CD8+ T cells sorted from blood, collected after allogeneic stem cell transplant with posttransplant cyclophosphamide. CDR3 sequence: CASSFRLAGEYFQETQYF. At the DNA level, the sequence is TGCGCCAGCAGCTTTAGACTAGCGGGGGAATATTTCCAAGAGACCCAGTACTTC.